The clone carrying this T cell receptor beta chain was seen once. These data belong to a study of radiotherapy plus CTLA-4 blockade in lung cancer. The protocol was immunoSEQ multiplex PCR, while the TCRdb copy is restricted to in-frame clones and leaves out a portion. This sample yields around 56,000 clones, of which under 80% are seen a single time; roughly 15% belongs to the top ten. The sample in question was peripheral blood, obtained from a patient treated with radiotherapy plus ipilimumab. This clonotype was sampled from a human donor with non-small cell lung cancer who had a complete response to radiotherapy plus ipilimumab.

Here the CDR3 reads CAHGRGASSGANVLTF. The CDR3 DNA reads as TGTGCCCATGGCCGGGGGGCGAGCTCTGGGGCCAACGTCCTGACTTTC. The rearrangement uses TRBV7-9 and TRBJ2-6; tentatively, D is TRBD2 (7 bases). Trimming removed 11 bases from V and 0 bases from J, with 17 bases in between. The CDR3 contains 16 residues. The V gene's germline CDR1 is SEHNR and CDR2 FQNEAQ (reference sequence).